The 22 T cell receptor beta chains below were found in one sample sequenced in a study of T cell changes during pregnancy in multiple sclerosis. The protocol was immunoSEQ multiplex PCR, while the TCRdb copy is restricted to in-frame clones and leaves out a portion. The top ten clones hold roughly 0.69% of a sample with about 44,000 clones, about nine tenths of them seen once. Sequencing used CD4+ T cells from peripheral blood mononuclear cells, obtained in the first trimester of pregnancy. The receptor source for this set is a female donor with multiple sclerosis, enrolled in a pregnancy study.

The CDR3 nucleotides read TGTGCCAGCAGCTTAGATCATGGGGGGAGGAACACTGAAGCTTTCTTT. It yields the protein CASSLDHGGRNTEAFF. The rearrangement uses TRBV11-2 and TRBJ1-1, with D perhaps matching TRBD1 (5 bases). The CDR3 covers 16 residues. V lost 0 bases to trimming and J lost 1 base, with 12 bases between them. Germline-derived CDR1 and CDR2 are SGHAT and FQNNGV.

The rearrangement joins TRBV29-1 to TRBJ1-2; weak D call: TRBD1 (5 bases). With 1 base removed from V and 4 bases from J, the gap between germline ends came to 10 bases. The CDR3 is 13 amino acids. Per germline, CDR1 SQVTM and CDR2 ANQGSEA. The CDR3 region is CSVEGSGIYGYTF. The CDR3 DNA follows: TGCAGCGTTGAAGGGTCAGGGATCTATGGCTACACCTTC.

The J gene is TRBJ1-2, the V gene TRBV6-5, with 7 nucleotides matching TRBD1. With V trimmed by 2 bases and J by 6 bases, 3 bases remained unmatched. The CDR3 has 13 amino acids. The germline CDR1 and CDR2 sequences are MNHEY and SVGAGI. The CDR3 region has the DNA TGTGCCAGCAGTTACCGACAGGGTCATGGCTACACCTTC. This sequence encodes CASSYRQGHGYTF.

Details on this clone: A read error may produce the germline difference seen at one junction end. This chain links TRBV18 with TRBJ2-7; 10 bases line up with TRBD2. CDR3 length equals 18 residues. Germline V CDR1 and CDR2: KGHSH, LQKENI. CDR3 sequence: CASSPINVLAGTSHEQYF. The DNA for the CDR3 is TGTGCCAGCTCCCCCATCAATGTACTAGCGGGAACCTCCCACGAGCAGTACTTC.

The rearrangement joins TRBV29-1 to TRBJ2-1; 11 bases map to TRBD2. This CDR3 contains 14 residues. CDR1 and CDR2 (germline): SQVTM, ANQGSEA. J gave up 6 bases and V 2 bases, and 3 bases lay outside the gene matches. The CDR3 sequence is CSVETSGSGNEQFF. CDR3 coding DNA: TGCAGCGTTGAAACTAGCGGGAGCGGCAATGAGCAGTTCTTC.

The chain is built from TRBV4-1 and TRBJ2-2, with 10 positions matching TRBD1. CDR1 and CDR2 from the germline V gene are MGHRA and YSYEKL. This CDR3 region has 18 residues. With V trimmed by 1 base and J by 3 bases, 8 bases remained unmatched. The CDR3 is CASSQGGTGDSDTGELFF. CDR3 in DNA: TGCGCCAGCAGCCAAGGAGGGACAGGGGATAGTGACACCGGGGAGCTGTTTTTT.

V is TRBV7-8 and J is TRBJ2-2; 7 bases match TRBD2. The CDR3 is 15 residues long. After removal of 5 bases from V and 4 bases from J, the junction contained 7 bases not matched to a gene. Germline V gene sequence: CDR1 SGHVS, CDR2 FQNEAQ. The CDR3 is CASSPGTTSTGELFF. The CDR3 DNA reads as TGTGCCAGCAGCCCCGGGACTACGAGCACCGGGGAGCTGTTTTTT.

This sequence joins TRBV21-1 and TRBJ2-4; the table gives TRBD1 as D, unverified against the DNA. TRBV21-1 corresponds to a pseudogene. This CDR3 spans 23 amino acids. The CDR3 sequence is CASSKEGAQGEKGRKLAKNIQYF. CDR3 coding DNA: TGTGCCAGCAGCAAAGAAGGGGCACAGGGGGAAAAGGGCCGTAAACTAGCCAAAAACATTCAGTACTTC.

The genes are TRBV5-1 and TRBJ2-1; tentative D call: TRBD1 (7 bases). V lost 0 bases, J lost 6 bases, and 16 bases lay in between. CDR1 is SGHRS and CDR2 is YFSETQ in the germline V gene. The CDR3 runs to 16 residues. The CDR3 here is CASSLGGQLGGNEQFF. The CDR3 DNA reads as TGCGCCAGCAGCTTGGGGGGACAGCTGGGAGGCAATGAGCAGTTCTTC. The whole variable domain, filled in from reference TRBV5-1 and TRBJ2-1, reads KAGVTQTPRYLIKTRGQQVTLSCSPISGHRSVSWYQQTPGQGLQFLFEYFSETQRNKGNFPGRFSGRQFSNSRSEMNVSTLELGDSALYLCASSLGGQLGGNEQFFGPGTRLTVL.

This clone was recorded once. V is TRBV5-8 and J is TRBJ2-7; perhaps TRBD2 as D (6 bases). The CDR3 covers 15 residues. Germline CDR1 is SGHTS and CDR2 is YDEGEE. Trimming pared 2 bases from V and 3 bases from J, leaving 15 bases between. As DNA, the CDR3 is TGTGCCAGCAGCTTCCGGAGGGTGGATCTCTACGAGCAGTACTTC. It specifies CASSFRRVDLYEQYF.

The rearrangement uses TRBV4-1 and TRBJ2-2; TRBD2 agrees at 7 bases. The CDR3 sequence is 18 residues long. Germline lookup yields CDR1 MGHRA and CDR2 YSYEKL. Trimming removed 0 bases from V and 4 bases from J; junction bases left unmatched: 11. The CDR3: CASSQDQEAGRGTGELFF. CDR3 in DNA: TGCGCCAGCAGCCAAGATCAGGAAGCGGGGAGGGGCACCGGGGAGCTGTTTTTT.

The rearrangement uses TRBV7-9 and TRBJ1-3; weak D call: TRBD1 (5 bases). Trimming removed 6 bases at V and 4 bases at J, with 16 bases between. In germline, CDR1 is SEHNR, CDR2 FQNEAQ (reference sequence). The CDR3 extends over 15 amino acids. The CDR3 region has the DNA TGTGCCAGCAGATCTTTTGGGGCTTCAGGAAACACCATATATTTT. It is translated as CASRSFGASGNTIYF.

The chain joins TRBV6-7 to TRBJ2-3; TRBD2 matches at 12 bases. TRBV6-7 counts as an open reading frame of uncertain function. Trimming cost V 2 bases and J 2 bases; bases outside gene matches: 5. The CDR3 sequence is 17 residues long. The CDR3 DNA reads as TGTGCCAGCAGTTACGAACTAGCGGGAGGACCCACAGATACGCAGTATTTT. Translated: CASSYELAGGPTDTQYF.

This clone was detected once. The V and J genes are TRBV5-4 and TRBJ2-1; 8 bases are a match to TRBD2. CDR1 and CDR2 (germline): SGHNT, YYREEE (reference sequence). V lost 5 bases and J lost 8; bases outside the gene matches: 15. This CDR3 comprises 16 residues. The CDR3 protein is CASRKGLEHTVDEQFF. Here the CDR3 DNA reads TGTGCCAGCAGAAAGGGACTAGAACACACGGTAGATGAGCAGTTCTTC.

The chain joins TRBV18 to TRBJ1-5, with no clear D. Trimming removed 3 bases at V and 1 base at J, with 13 bases between. The CDR3 is 16 residues long. From germline, CDR1 is KGHSH and CDR2 LQKENI. The CDR3 here is CASSPRELRSNQPQHF. In nucleotides, the CDR3 is TGTGCCAGCTCACCGAGAGAACTAAGAAGCAATCAGCCCCAGCATTTT.

In this sample, this clone turned up a few times. The rearrangement joins TRBV7-3 to TRBJ2-7, with 14 bases lining up with TRBD2. The CDR3 covers 15 residues. V lost 4 bases, J lost 4 bases, and 3 bases stayed unmatched. The germline V gene encodes CDR1 SGHTA and CDR2 FQGTGA. CDR3 amino acids: CASSSGLAGEYEQYF. CDR3 DNA sequence: TGTGCCAGCAGCTCGGGACTAGCGGGAGAGTACGAGCAGTACTTC.

This clone was seen just once. This chain links TRBV21-1 with TRBJ2-7; TRBD1 was called by the table and not checked on the DNA. TRBV21-1 is designated a pseudogene. CDR3 length equals 18 residues. The chain's CDR3 is CASSKGPHTGFSSYEQYF. The CDR3 DNA reads as TGTGCCAGCAGCAAAGGTCCCCACACAGGATTTTCCTCCTACGAGCAGTACTTC.

The J gene is TRBJ2-5, the V gene TRBV5-4, with 8 bases identical to TRBD1. This CDR3 is 15 amino acids long. Germline V gene data show CDR1 as SGHNT and CDR2 as YYREEE (reference sequence). V shed 3 bases, J shed 5 bases, and the junction held 9 bases outside the gene matches. The CDR3 here is CASSSAAGGRETQYF. The CDR3 DNA follows: TGTGCCAGCAGCTCGGCGGCAGGGGGCAGGGAGACCCAGTACTTC. Using reference TRBV5-4 and TRBJ2-5 for the parts outside the CDR3, the full variable domain is ETGVTQSPTHLIKTRGQQVTLRCSSQSGHNTVSWYQQALGQGPQFIFQYYREEENGRGNFPPRFSGLQFPNYSSELNVNALELDDSALYLCASSSAAGGRETQYFGPGTRLLVL.

The chain uses TRBV5-1 and TRBJ1-1, with TRBD1 matching over 10 bases. The germline V gene encodes CDR1 SGHRS and CDR2 YFSETQ. J was trimmed by 6 bases and V by 3 bases; bases with no gene match: 8. The CDR3 loop spans 15 amino acids. For the CDR3, the DNA is TGCGCCAGCAGCTCGGGGACAGGGGTGGGGCCTGAAGCTTTCTTT. Translated: CASSSGTGVGPEAFF.

The chain recombines TRBV28 with TRBJ2-3; 8 bases fit TRBD1. Trimming took 5 bases from V and 4 from J; bases not matched to a gene: 8. Germline CDR1 MDHEN, CDR2 SYDVKM. The CDR3 loop spans 15 amino acids. CDR3 nucleotides: TGTGCCAGCAGTGGACGGACAGGGAGGCCAGATACGCAGTATTTT. This gives the protein CASSGRTGRPDTQYF. Drawing the rest from reference TRBV28 and TRBJ2-3, the complete variable domain is DVKVTQSSRYLVKRTGEKVFLECVQDMDHENMFWYRQDPGLGLRLIYFSYDVKMKEKGDIPEGYSVSREKKERFSLILESASTNQTSMYLCASSGRTGRPDTQYFGPGTRLTVL.

V gene TRBV7-9 combines with J gene TRBJ2-2, with D perhaps TRBD2 (5 bases). Germline loops: CDR1 SEHNR, CDR2 FQNEAQ (reference sequence). The CDR3 runs 15 residues. With 5 bases removed from V and 5 bases from J, the gap between germline ends came to 15 bases. CDR3 bases: TGTGCCAGCAGCCCCAGCGTCCCGGGGACCGGGGAGCTGTTTTTT. This encodes CASSPSVPGTGELFF.

The J gene is TRBJ2-7, the V gene TRBV4-2; a weak D match, TRBD1 (6 bases). Germline V gives CDR1 LGHNA, CDR2 YNFKEQ. V lost 4 bases and J 4 bases, leaving 17 bases between the germline ends. The CDR3 covers 15 residues. In nucleotides, the CDR3 is TGTGCCAGCAGCCCAGGACCCCAGGGGAAATACGAGCAGTACTTC. Its translation is CASSPGPQGKYEQYF.